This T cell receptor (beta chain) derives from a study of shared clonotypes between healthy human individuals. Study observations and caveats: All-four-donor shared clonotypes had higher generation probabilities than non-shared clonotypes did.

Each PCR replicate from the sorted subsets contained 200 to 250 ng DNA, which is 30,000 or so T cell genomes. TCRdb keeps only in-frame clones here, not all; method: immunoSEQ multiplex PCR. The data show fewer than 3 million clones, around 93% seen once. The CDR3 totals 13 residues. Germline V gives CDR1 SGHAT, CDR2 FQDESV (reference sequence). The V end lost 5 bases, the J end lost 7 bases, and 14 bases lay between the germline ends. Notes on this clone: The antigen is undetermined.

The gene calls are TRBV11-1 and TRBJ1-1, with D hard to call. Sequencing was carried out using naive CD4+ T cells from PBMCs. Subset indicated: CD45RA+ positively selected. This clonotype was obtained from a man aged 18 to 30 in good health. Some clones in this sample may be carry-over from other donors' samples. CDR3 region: CASSRLVTVEAFF. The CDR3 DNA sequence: TGTGCCAGCAGCCGCCTTGTGACGGTTGAAGCTTTCTTT.